The rows below give T cell receptor beta chains drawn from one sample of a study of glioma-infiltrating T cells after dendritic cell vaccination. Here immunoSEQ multiplex PCR was the method, and the copy in TCRdb shows in-frame clones only, minus some. Altogether about 64,000 clones are present, 82% being singletons, with the ten largest covering under 10%. The material was blood, obtained before dendritic cell vaccination. The receptors derive from a human donor with glioblastoma. Both conserved end residues are part of each CDR3. A D gene is named only where the DNA matches it firmly. Size is omitted from some rows. Given values are once, few, many or a class for expanded clones.

V,size,J,D,CDR3,DNA
TRBV6-4,few,TRBJ1-1,.,CASNRARDTEAFF,TGTGCCAGCAACAGGGCCCGGGACACTGAAGCTTTCTTT
TRBV5-5,.,TRBJ1-6,.,CASSLDSLKSSPLHF,TGTGCCAGCAGCTTGGACAGTTTGAAATCTTCACCCCTCCACTTT
TRBV7-2,.,TRBJ2-3,.,CASSSTGRVTDTQYF,TGTGCCAGCAGCTCAACGGGCAGGGTCACAGATACGCAGTATTTT
TRBV2,.,TRBJ2-5,.,CAVSAPPKTQYF,TGTGCCGTATCAGCGCCCCCGAAGACCCAGTACTTC
TRBV4-1,.,TRBJ2-5,.,CASSPRRGETQYF,TGCGCCAGCAGCCCCCGAAGGGGGGAGACCCAGTACTTC
TRBV6-1,.,TRBJ2-7,TRBD1,CASRTTGPEQYF,TGTGCCAGCAGGACGACAGGGCCCGAGCAGTACTTC
TRBV10-3,few,TRBJ2-2,.,CAISAGVAYNTGELFF,TGTGCCATCAGCGCCGGAGTGGCGTATAACACCGGGGAGCTGTTTTTT
TRBV19,few,TRBJ2-7,TRBD2,CASMGTSPPYEQYF,TGTGCCAGTATGGGGACTAGTCCCCCGTACGAGCAGTACTTC
TRBV10-3,.,TRBJ2-6,.,CAGGTPTGANVLTF,TGTGCCGGCGGGACCCCCACTGGGGCCAACGTCCTGACTTTC
TRBV5-1,.,TRBJ2-2,TRBD1,CASSLGQALNTGELFF,TGCGCCAGCAGCTTAGGACAGGCTCTGAACACCGGGGAGCTGTTTTTT
TRBV11-3,.,TRBJ2-7,TRBD1,CASGQGGYEQYF,TGTGCCAGCGGACAGGGGGGCTACGAGCAGTACTTC
TRBV5-4,.,TRBJ2-7,TRBD2,CASSFSGGAEQYF,TGTGCCAGCAGCTTTAGCGGGGGGGCCGAGCAGTACTTC
TRBV11-2,.,TRBJ2-1,TRBD2,CASSWGGGRQLNNEQFF,TGTGCCAGCAGTTGGGGGGGTGGGAGACAGTTGAACAATGAGCAGTTCTTC
TRBV19,.,TRBJ2-7,.,CASSIHRVSYEQYF,TGTGCCAGTAGTATTCACAGGGTCTCCTACGAGCAGTACTTC
TRBV15,.,TRBJ1-6,.,CATSRNRNSPLHF,TGTGCCACCAGCAGAAACAGGAATTCACCCCTCCACTTT
TRBV28,.,TRBJ2-7,.,CASSRGGF,TGTGCCAGCAGCCGAGGCGGGTTC
TRBV5-1,once,TRBJ1-1,TRBD1,CASSLAGTGWENTEAFF,TGCGCCAGCAGCTTGGCCGGGACAGGGTGGGAGAACACTGAAGCTTTCTTT
TRBV19,.,TRBJ2-5,.,CASSIDGRAGAETQYF,TGTGCCAGTAGTATAGATGGGCGGGCAGGAGCGGAGACCCAGTACTTC
TRBV5-1,.,TRBJ2-1,TRBD1,CASTSTGQGSEQFF,TGCGCCAGCACCAGCACGGGACAGGGATCTGAGCAGTTCTTC
TRBV5-1,.,TRBJ1-6,.,CASSWAATGNSPLHF,TGCGCCAGCAGCTGGGCAGCAACTGGCAATTCACCCCTCCACTTT
TRBV5-8,.,TRBJ1-5,TRBD1,CASSWMDRVAYSNQPQHF,TGTGCCAGCAGCTGGATGGACAGGGTGGCGTATAGCAATCAGCCCCAGCATTTT
TRBV28,.,TRBJ1-2,TRBD1,CATGPTGARENYGYTF,TGTGCTACCGGGCCGACAGGGGCCAGGGAGAACTATGGCTACACCTTC
TRBV15,.,TRBJ2-5,TRBD2,CATRAGGLQETQYF,TGTGCCACCAGAGCGGGGGGGCTCCAAGAGACCCAGTACTTC
TRBV5-1,.,TRBJ1-1,TRBD1,CASSIGQGAWNTEAFF,TGCGCCAGCAGCATTGGGCAGGGGGCCTGGAACACTGAAGCTTTCTTT
TRBV11-3,.,TRBJ2-2,.,CASSLSLYTGELFF,TGTGCCAGCAGCTTAAGTCTATACACCGGGGAGCTGTTTTTT
TRBV5-6,once,TRBJ1-1,.,CASSPAGLGTEAFF,TGTGCCAGCAGTCCCGCGGGTCTGGGCACTGAAGCTTTCTTT
TRBV5-4,.,TRBJ2-1,.,CASNELGGGRKNEQFF,TGTGCCAGCAACGAACTTGGGGGGGGCCGGAAAAATGAGCAGTTCTTC
TRBV19,once,TRBJ1-1,.,CASSRAWMNTEAFF,TGTGCCAGTAGTAGGGCTTGGATGAACACTGAAGCTTTCTTT
TRBV6-6,.,TRBJ2-6,TRBD2,CASSYGGGSGANVLTF,TGTGCCAGCAGTTATGGGGGGGGCTCTGGGGCCAACGTCCTGACTTTC
TRBV29-1,.,TRBJ1-2,.,CSVGGSHGYGYTF,TGCAGCGTAGGGGGTTCGCATGGATATGGCTACACCTTC
TRBV19,.,TRBJ2-1,.,CASKQSSYNEQFF,TGTGCCAGTAAACAGAGCTCCTACAATGAGCAGTTCTTC
TRBV5-4,once,TRBJ2-3,.,CASSFDRLGTDTQYF,TGTGCCAGCAGCTTCGACAGGTTGGGCACAGATACGCAGTATTTT
TRBV5-1,.,TRBJ2-3,.,CASSLVGSGVDTQYF,TGCGCCAGCAGCTTGGTTGGCAGCGGCGTGGATACGCAGTATTTT
TRBV30,.,TRBJ2-4,.,CAWSEGRNIQYF,TGTGCCTGGAGTGAGGGGCGGAACATTCAGTACTTC
TRBV6-5,.,TRBJ1-1,.,CATQGVGTEAFF,TGTGCCACCCAAGGGGTTGGCACTGAAGCTTTCTTT
TRBV6-1,.,TRBJ2-1,.,CASSPGGDEQFF,TGTGCCAGCAGTCCCGGAGGGGATGAGCAGTTCTTC
TRBV6-5,.,TRBJ2-1,.,CASARSSYNEQFF,TGTGCCAGCGCACGGTCCTCCTACAATGAGCAGTTCTTC
TRBV11-2,.,TRBJ2-2,.,CASSRRGNTGELFF,TGTGCCAGCAGCCGGAGAGGGAACACCGGGGAGCTGTTTTTT
TRBV28,.,TRBJ1-2,.,CASSPAGNYGYTF,TGTGCCAGCAGCCCGGCGGGGAACTATGGCTACACCTTC
TRBV7-2,once,TRBJ1-2,.,CASSLAREGGYTF,TGTGCCAGCAGCTTAGCCAGGGAGGGTGGCTACACCTTC
TRBV4-2,.,TRBJ2-3,.,CASSQDSLEQYF,TGTGCCAGCAGCCAAGATAGCCTAGAGCAGTATTTT
TRBV28,.,TRBJ1-2,TRBD1,CASRSPLGGALWGYTF,TGTGCCAGCAGATCCCCCTTAGGGGGCGCCTTGTGGGGCTACACCTTC
TRBV27,.,TRBJ1-1,.,CASSMTIGGGTEAFF,TGTGCCAGCAGTATGACTATAGGGGGGGGCACTGAAGCTTTCTTT
TRBV6-5,.,TRBJ1-2,.,CASSYLRGARNYGYTF,TGTGCCAGCAGTTACCTCAGGGGCGCACGTAACTATGGCTACACCTTC
TRBV5-1,.,TRBJ2-2,TRBD1,CASSLGTGGDGELFF,TGCGCCAGCAGCCTCGGGACAGGGGGGGACGGGGAGCTGTTTTTT
TRBV5-5,.,TRBJ1-3,TRBD1,CASRQGVPSSGNTIYF,TGTGCCAGCAGGCAGGGGGTGCCCTCCTCTGGAAACACCATATATTTT
TRBV5-1,.,TRBJ2-2,.,CASGTPGRANGELFF,TGCGCCAGCGGAACCCCGGGCAGGGCAAACGGGGAGCTGTTTTTT
TRBV10-2,.,TRBJ2-5,TRBD1,CASSDFRGQETQYF,TGCGCCAGCAGTGATTTCAGGGGGCAAGAGACCCAGTACTTC
TRBV7-8,few,TRBJ2-7,.,CASSSLALSSYEQYF,TGTGCCAGCAGCTCACTAGCCCTGAGCTCCTACGAGCAGTACTTC
TRBV5-1,.,TRBJ2-7,TRBD1,CASSFTGGIPYEQYF,TGCGCCAGCAGCTTTACAGGGGGCATCCCCTACGAGCAGTACTTC
TRBV7-6,.,TRBJ2-5,.,CASSLAGLGGLVETQYF,TGTGCCAGCAGCTTAGCGGGCCTCGGCGGGTTGGTAGAGACCCAGTACTTC
TRBV7-7,.,TRBJ2-1,TRBD2,CASSQAGTYNEQFF,TGTGCTAGCAGCCAAGCGGGGACCTACAATGAGCAGTTCTTC
TRBV7-9,.,TRBJ1-6,.,CASSLVQGRTSPLHF,TGTGCCAGCAGCTTAGTCCAGGGTAGGACTTCACCCCTCCACTTT
TRBV6-4,few,TRBJ2-3,TRBD1,CASSDGTGGTDTQYF,TGTGCCAGCAGTGACGGGACAGGGGGCACAGATACGCAGTATTTT
TRBV7-9,.,TRBJ1-1,.,CASSLEAQGNTEAFF,TGTGCCAGCAGCTTAGAAGCGCAGGGGAACACTGAAGCTTTCTTT
TRBV11-2,.,TRBJ2-5,TRBD1,CASSFQTGGRETQYF,TGTGCCAGCAGCTTCCAGACAGGGGGTCGGGAGACCCAGTACTTC
TRBV6-5,.,TRBJ1-2,.,CASSGDSSVYGYTF,TGTGCCAGCAGTGGGGACTCGTCGGTCTATGGCTACACCTTC
TRBV15,.,TRBJ1-4,.,CATSRDTGQGNEKLFF,TGTGCCACCAGCAGAGATACGGGCCAGGGTAATGAAAAACTGTTTTTT
TRBV2,once,TRBJ2-5,TRBD2,CASSLTSGGQETQYF,TGTGCCAGCAGCCTAACTAGCGGGGGGCAGGAGACCCAGTACTTC
TRBV10-1,.,TRBJ2-1,TRBD2,CASSESGLAGMEFF,TGCGCCAGCAGTGAGTCGGGACTAGCGGGGATGGAGTTCTTC